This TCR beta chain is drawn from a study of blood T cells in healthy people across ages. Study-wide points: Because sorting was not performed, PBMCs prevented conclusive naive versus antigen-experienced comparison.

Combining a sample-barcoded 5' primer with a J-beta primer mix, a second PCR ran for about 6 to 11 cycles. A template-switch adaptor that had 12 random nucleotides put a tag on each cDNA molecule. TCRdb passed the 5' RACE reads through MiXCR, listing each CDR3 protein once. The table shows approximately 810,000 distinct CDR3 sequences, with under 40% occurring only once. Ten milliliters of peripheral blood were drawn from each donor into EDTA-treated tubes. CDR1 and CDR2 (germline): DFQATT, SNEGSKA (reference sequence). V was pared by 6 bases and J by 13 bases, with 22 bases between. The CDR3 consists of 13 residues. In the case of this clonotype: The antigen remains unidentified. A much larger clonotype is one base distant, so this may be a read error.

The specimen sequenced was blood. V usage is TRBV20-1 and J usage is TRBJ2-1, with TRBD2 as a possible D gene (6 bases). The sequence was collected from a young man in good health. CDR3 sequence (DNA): TGCAGTGCAGAGCTGACGGGGGAAGAGACCCAGTTCTTC. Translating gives CSAELTGEETQFF.